A selection of T cell receptor beta chains follows, all from one sample in a study of Ad26.COV2.S vaccination and SARS-CoV-2 variants. This table comes from immunoSEQ multiplex PCR, and its TCRdb copy is limited to in-frame clones, with some not included. The sample records about 390,000 clones, more than 85% being singletons. The sample consisted of peripheral blood, taken in a trial of Ad26.COV2.S vaccine versus placebo. These receptors came from a person between 18 and 65 years old who received the Ad26.COV2.S COVID-19 vaccine or a placebo. Each CDR3 is given without its conserved first and last residue. Fields, in order: CDR3 length, V gene, CDR3 protein.

>13|TRBV7-9
ASSPVTGPGEKLF
>14|TRBV19
ASTPPMSRVNQPQH
>11|TRBV11-1
ASSRTEDEKLF
>16|TRBV7-6
ASSLQFRAPKPYNEQF
>10|TRBV7-2
ASSLFLYGYT
>10|TRBV7-2
ASSRARGEAF
>13|TRBV5-8
ASSHGTGANTEAF
>14|TRBV27
ASSLQQGAYNSPLH
>14|TRBV21-1
ASSKGGQGGTYEQY
>11|TRBV7-2
ASSFGVSDTQY
>13|TRBV4-1
ASSFRQGTTGELF
>11|TRBV11-2
ASSPRLNTEAF
>14|TRBV4-3
ASSQDAGFYNYGYT
>16|TRBV14
ASRQVEQGRGSNYGYT
>13|TRBV5-6
ASSSGTGGFTEAF
>14|TRBV18
ASSPVNSEANYGYT
>13|TRBV6-2/TRBV6-3
ASSSPGRTLYEQY
>11|TRBV30
AWSRQGEDEQY
>15|TRBV7-9
ASSLRQGDRSGNTIY
>13|TRBV2
ASSEGGNPSYEQY
>13|TRBV5-4
ASSPSVGDTDTQY
>14|TRBV6-5
ASSYSLSGTAYGYT
>10|TRBV5-6
ASSLGGFQAF
>13|TRBV7-9
ASSLGQGGPYEQY
>13|TRBV6-2/TRBV6-3
ASSRSGGPYNEQF
>13|TRBV5-1
ASHAAAGVSYEQY
>12|TRBV2
ASSDQGAPYGYT
>13|TRBV6-5
ASSYSRVPRLGYT
>14|TRBV6-1
ASSEARQGYPYGYT
>12|TRBV7-9
ASSRYGSINEQF
>13|TRBV19
ASSKPGSHLSGYT
>18|TRBV5-5
ASSLGFWLTGTEDQETQY
>12|TRBV29-1
SVGGTGSNTEAF
>14|TRBV10-2
ASSVRRGEDTGELF
>12|TRBV9
ASSERTDDSPLH
>13|TRBV30
AWSVDPSSYTEAF
>15|TRBV9
ASSSRGRGLGTDTQY
>16|TRBV19
ASSRGTRTGSYNSPLH
>13|TRBV13
ASSLEPFSTDTQY